This T cell receptor (beta chain) emerged from a study of response to subunit inactivated influenza vaccine. The CDR3 loop spans 13 amino acids. V lost 6 bases, J lost 7 bases, and 8 bases stayed unmatched. Germline CDR1 MDHEN, CDR2 SYDVKM. Each CDR3 protein is one row after TCRdb ran MiXCR on the RT-PCR reads. The repertoire holds under 750,000 distinct CDR3 sequences, with about 11% as singletons. Sequenced material: PBMCs from blood, taken on the day of vaccination. The rearrangement uses TRBV28 and TRBJ2-7, with TRBD2 matching over 8 bases. The receptor was derived from a man in his fifties or sixties who received an inactivated influenza vaccine. The CDR3 DNA sequence: TGTGCCAGCAGCGCCACTTCTAGCGGGGAGCAGTACTTC. This gives the protein CASSATSSGEQYF. Drawing the rest from reference TRBV28 and TRBJ2-7, the complete variable domain is DVKVTQSSRYLVKRTGEKVFLECVQDMDHENMFWYRQDPGLGLRLIYFSYDVKMKEKGDIPEGYSVSREKKERFSLILESASTNQTSMYLCASSATSSGEQYFGPGTRLTVT.